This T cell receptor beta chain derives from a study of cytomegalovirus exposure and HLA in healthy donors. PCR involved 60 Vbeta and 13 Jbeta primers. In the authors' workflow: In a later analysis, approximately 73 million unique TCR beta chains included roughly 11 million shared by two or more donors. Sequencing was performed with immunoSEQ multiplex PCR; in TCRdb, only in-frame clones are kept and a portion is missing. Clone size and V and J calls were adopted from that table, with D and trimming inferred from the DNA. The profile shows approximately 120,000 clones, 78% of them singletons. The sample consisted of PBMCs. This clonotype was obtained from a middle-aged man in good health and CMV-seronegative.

The CDR3 nucleotides read TGTGCCAGCAGCGGAGGGACTTTGCTACAAGAGACCCAGTACTTC. Its translation is CASSGGTLLQETQYF. The J gene is TRBJ2-5, the V gene TRBV7-8; D possibly corresponds to TRBD2 (6 bases). V lost 5 bases, J lost 2 bases, and 15 bases lay in between. Germline CDR1 reads SGHVS; CDR2 reads FQNEAQ. This CDR3 region has 15 residues.